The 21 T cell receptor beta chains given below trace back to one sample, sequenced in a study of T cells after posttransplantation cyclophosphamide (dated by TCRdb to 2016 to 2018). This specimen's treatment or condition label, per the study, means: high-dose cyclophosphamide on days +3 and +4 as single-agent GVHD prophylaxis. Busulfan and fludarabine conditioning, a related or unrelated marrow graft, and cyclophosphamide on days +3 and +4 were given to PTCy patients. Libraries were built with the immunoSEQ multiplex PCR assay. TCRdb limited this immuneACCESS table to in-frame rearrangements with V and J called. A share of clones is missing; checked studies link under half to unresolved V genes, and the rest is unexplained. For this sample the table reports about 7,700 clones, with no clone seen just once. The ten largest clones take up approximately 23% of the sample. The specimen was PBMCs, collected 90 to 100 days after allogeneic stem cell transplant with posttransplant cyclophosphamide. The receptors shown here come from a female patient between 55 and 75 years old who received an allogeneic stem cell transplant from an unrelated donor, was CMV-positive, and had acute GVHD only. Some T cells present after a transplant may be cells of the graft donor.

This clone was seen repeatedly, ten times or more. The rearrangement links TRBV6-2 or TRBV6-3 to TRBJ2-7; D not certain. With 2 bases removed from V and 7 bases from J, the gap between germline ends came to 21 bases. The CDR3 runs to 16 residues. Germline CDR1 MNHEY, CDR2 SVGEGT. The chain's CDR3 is CASSYLVGPRYGEQYF. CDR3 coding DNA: TGTGCCAGCAGTTACCTTGTAGGTCCGCGATACGGGGAGCAGTACTTC.

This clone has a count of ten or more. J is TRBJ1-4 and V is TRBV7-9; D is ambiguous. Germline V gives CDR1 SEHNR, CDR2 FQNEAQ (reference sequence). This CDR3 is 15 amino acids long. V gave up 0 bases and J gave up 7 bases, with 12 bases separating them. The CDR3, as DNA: TGTGCCAGCAGCTTAGCGACACCGGCGGGTGAAAAACTGTTTTTT. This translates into CASSLATPAGEKLFF.

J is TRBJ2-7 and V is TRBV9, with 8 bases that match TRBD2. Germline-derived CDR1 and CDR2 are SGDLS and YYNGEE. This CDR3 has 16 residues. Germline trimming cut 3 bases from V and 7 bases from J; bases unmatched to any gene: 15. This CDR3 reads CASSGGESGRKGEQYF. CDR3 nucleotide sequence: TGTGCCAGCAGCGGGGGGGAGAGCGGGAGAAAAGGTGAGCAGTACTTC.

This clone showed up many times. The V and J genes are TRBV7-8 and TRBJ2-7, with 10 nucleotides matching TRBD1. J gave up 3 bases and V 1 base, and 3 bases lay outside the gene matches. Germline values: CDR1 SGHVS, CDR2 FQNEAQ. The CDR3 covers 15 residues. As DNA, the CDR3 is TGTGCCAGCAGCTTAGAAGGGGACAGGGGCTACGAGCAGTACTTC. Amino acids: CASSLEGDRGYEQYF.

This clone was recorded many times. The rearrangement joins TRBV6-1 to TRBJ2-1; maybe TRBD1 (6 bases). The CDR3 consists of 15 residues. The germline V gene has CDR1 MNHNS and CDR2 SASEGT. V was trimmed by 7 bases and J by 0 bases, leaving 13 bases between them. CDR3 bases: TGTGCCAGCATTTCAGGGGCCAGCTCCTACAATGAGCAGTTCTTC. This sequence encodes CASISGASSYNEQFF.

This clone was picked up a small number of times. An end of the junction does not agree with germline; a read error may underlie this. The CDR3: CAGSPGDRGGYTF. In DNA, the CDR3 is TGTGCCGGCAGCCCCGGGGATCGGGGTGGCTACACCTTC. The chain joins TRBV5-6 to TRBJ1-2, with D unresolved. This CDR3 comprises 13 residues. The germline V gene encodes CDR1 SGHDT and CDR2 YYEEEE.

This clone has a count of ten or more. CDR3 protein: CASSESWNTGELFF. The CDR3 region has the DNA TGTGCCAGCAGTGAAAGCTGGAACACCGGGGAGCTGTTTTTT. The chain carries TRBV6-1 and TRBJ2-2, with no clear D. Germline V gives CDR1 MNHNS, CDR2 SASEGT. CDR3 length: 14 amino acids. V dropped 2 bases and J dropped 1 base, with 5 bases sitting between them.

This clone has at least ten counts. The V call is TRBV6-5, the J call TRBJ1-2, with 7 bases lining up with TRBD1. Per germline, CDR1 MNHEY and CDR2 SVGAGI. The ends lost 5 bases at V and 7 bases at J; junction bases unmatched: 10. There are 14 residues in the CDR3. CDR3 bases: TGTGCCAGCAGTCCCCAGGGGGGTTCGGGTGGCTACACCTTC. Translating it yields CASSPQGGSGGYTF.

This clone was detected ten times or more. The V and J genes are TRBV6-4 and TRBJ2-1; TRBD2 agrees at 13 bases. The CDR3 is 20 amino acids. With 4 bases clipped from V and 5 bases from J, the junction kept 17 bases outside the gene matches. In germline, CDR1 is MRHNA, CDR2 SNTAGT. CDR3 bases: TGTGCCAGCAGTGCCCACACTAGCGGGGGGGCCTGGGACCGAGACAATGAGCAGTTCTTC. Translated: CASSAHTSGGAWDRDNEQFF.

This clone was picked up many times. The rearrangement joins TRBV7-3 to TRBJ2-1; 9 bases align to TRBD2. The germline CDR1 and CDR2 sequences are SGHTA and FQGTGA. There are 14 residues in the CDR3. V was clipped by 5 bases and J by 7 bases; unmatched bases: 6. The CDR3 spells CASSPNGLANEQFF. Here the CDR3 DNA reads TGTGCCAGCAGCCCAAATGGACTAGCGAATGAGCAGTTCTTC.

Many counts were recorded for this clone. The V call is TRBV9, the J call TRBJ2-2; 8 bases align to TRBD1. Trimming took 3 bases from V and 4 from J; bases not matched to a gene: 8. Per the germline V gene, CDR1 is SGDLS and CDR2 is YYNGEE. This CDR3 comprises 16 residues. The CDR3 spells CASSARDRRITGELFF. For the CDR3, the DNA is TGTGCCAGCAGCGCCCGGGACAGGAGAATCACCGGGGAGCTGTTTTTT.

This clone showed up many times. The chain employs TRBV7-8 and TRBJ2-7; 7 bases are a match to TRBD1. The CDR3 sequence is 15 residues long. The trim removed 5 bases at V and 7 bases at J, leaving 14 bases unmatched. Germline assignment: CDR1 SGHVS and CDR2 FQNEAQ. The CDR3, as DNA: TGTGCCAGCAGCATTGACAGGGCCACATCGGGAGAGCAGTACTTC. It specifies CASSIDRATSGEQYF. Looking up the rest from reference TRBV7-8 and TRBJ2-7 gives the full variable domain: GAGVSQSPRYKVAKRGQDVALRCDPISGHVSLFWYQQALGQGPEFLTYFQNEAQLDKSGLPSDRFFAERPEGSVSTLKIQRTQQEDSAVYLCASSIDRATSGEQYFGPGTRLTVT.

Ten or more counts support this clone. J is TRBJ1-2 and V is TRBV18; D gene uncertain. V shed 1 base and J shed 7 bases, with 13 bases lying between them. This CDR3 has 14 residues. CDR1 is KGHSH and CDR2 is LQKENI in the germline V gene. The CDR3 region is CASSPLSAEGGYTF. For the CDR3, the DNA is TGTGCCAGCTCACCACTCTCAGCCGAGGGTGGCTACACCTTC.

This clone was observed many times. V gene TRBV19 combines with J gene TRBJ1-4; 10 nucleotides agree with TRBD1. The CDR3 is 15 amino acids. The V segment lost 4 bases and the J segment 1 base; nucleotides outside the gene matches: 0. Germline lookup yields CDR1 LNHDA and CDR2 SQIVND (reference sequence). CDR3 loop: CASSRDRGTNEKLFF. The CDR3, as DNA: TGTGCCAGTAGTAGGGACAGGGGAACTAATGAAAAACTGTTTTTT.

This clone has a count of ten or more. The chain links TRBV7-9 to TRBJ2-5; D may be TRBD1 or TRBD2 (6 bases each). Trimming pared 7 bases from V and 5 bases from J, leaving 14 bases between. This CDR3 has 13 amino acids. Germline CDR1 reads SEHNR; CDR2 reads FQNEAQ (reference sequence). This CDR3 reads CASTITGRETQYF. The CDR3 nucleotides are TGTGCCAGCACCATTACAGGGAGGGAGACCCAGTACTTC.

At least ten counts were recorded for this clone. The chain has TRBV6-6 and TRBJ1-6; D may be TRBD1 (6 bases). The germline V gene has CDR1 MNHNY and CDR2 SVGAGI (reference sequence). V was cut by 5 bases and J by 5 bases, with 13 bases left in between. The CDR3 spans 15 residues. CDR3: CASSDQGIDNSPLHF. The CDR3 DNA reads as TGTGCCAGCAGTGACCAGGGGATAGATAATTCACCCCTCCACTTT.

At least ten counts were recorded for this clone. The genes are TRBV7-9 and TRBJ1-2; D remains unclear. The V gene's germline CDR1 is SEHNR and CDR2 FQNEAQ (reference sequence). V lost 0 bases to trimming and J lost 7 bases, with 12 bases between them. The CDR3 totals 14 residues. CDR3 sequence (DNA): TGTGCCAGCAGCTTAGCGAGCATCTCTCCTGGCTACACCTTC. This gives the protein CASSLASISPGYTF.

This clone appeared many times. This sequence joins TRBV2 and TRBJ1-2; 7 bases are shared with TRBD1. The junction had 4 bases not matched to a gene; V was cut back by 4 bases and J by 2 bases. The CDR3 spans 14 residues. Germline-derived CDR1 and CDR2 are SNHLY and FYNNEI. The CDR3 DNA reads TGTGCCAGCAGTGCGACAGGGAACAACTATGGCTACACCTTC. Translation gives CASSATGNNYGYTF. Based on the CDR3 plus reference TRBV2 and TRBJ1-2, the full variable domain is EPEVTQTPSHQVTQMGQEVILRCVPISNHLYFYWYRQILGQKVEFLVSFYNNEISEKSEIFDDQFSVERPDGSNFTLKIRSTKLEDSAMYFCASSATGNNYGYTFGSGTRLTVV.

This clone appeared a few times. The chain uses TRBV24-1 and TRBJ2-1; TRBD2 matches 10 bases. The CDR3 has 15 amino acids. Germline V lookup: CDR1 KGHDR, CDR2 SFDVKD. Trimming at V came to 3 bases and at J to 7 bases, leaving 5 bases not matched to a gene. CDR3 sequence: CATSDPSGSGNEQFF. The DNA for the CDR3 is TGTGCCACCAGTGATCCTAGCGGGAGTGGGAATGAGCAGTTCTTC.

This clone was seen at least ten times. The CDR3 protein is CASSRETGYQETQYF. The CDR3 region has the DNA TGTGCCAGCTCCCGGGAGACAGGCTACCAAGAGACCCAGTACTTC. The chain joins TRBV18 to TRBJ2-5; D tentatively fits TRBD1 or TRBD2 (6 bases each). Germline loops: CDR1 KGHSH, CDR2 LQKENI. This CDR3 has 15 amino acids. Trimming cost V 6 bases and J 0 bases, with 14 bases left between them. Complete variable domain (other parts from reference TRBV18 and TRBJ2-5): NAGVMQNPRHLVRRRGQEARLRCSPMKGHSHVYWYRQLPEEGLKFMVYLQKENIIDESGMPKERFSAEFPKEGPSILRIQQVVRGDSAAYFCASSRETGYQETQYFGPGTRLLVL.

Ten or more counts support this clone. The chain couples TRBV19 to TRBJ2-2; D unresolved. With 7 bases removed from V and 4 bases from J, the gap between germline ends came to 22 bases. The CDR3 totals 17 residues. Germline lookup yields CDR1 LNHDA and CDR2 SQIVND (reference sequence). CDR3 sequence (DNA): TGTGCCAGTAACCCCCTCGGCAGAACGGGTCGCACCGGGGAGCTGTTTTTT. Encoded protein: CASNPLGRTGRTGELFF.